This passage covers 32 T cell receptor beta chains from one sample sequenced in a study of identical twins. Using its own MiXCR run on the 5' RACE reads, TCRdb lists one record per CDR3 protein. In the table there are about 920,000 distinct CDR3 sequences, roughly 12% of which are singletons. These sequences were also reported in another study, on yellow fever vaccine responses in identical twins.

Sequencing was carried out using PBMCs. Receptors originate from a woman under 30 in good health.

The rearrangement uses TRBV6-2 or TRBV6-3 and TRBJ1-5, with D perhaps matching TRBD1 (6 bases). CDR1 and CDR2 (germline): MNHEY, SVGEGT. CDR3 length: 13 residues. The V gene lost 6 bases and the J gene lost 6 bases, with 12 bases spanning the gap. The CDR3 coding sequence is TGTGCCAGCAGCTCCACAGGGAGTCAGCCCCAGCATTTT. Its protein is CASSSTGSQPQHF.

This clonotype was recorded many times. This chain links TRBV28 with TRBJ1-6; TRBD1 aligns across 7 bases. J lost 7 bases, V lost 5 bases, and 8 bases had no gene match. The CDR3 length is 15 residues. The V gene's germline CDR1 is MDHEN and CDR2 SYDVKM. The CDR3 DNA reads as TGTGCCAGCAGTAAAGGGACAGCAGTAAATTCACCCCTCCACTTT. It codes for CASSKGTAVNSPLHF.

The chain carries TRBV7-3 and TRBJ2-3; no reliable D call. The CDR3 consists of 13 residues. Germline V CDR1 and CDR2: SGHTA, FQGTGA. Trimming took off 5 bases at V and 2 bases at J, with 8 bases between the two ends. CDR3 in amino acids: CASSPSPTDTQYF. CDR3 bases: TGTGCCAGCAGCCCGTCCCCCACAGATACGCAGTATTTT.

The V gene is TRBV7-2, the J gene TRBJ2-3, with a possible D match to TRBD1 (5 bases). The CDR3 contains 15 residues. Germline-derived CDR1 and CDR2 are SGHTA and FQGNSA. Trimming pared 2 bases from V and 3 bases from J, leaving 12 bases between. CDR3 protein: CASSLLGVRTDTQYF. In DNA, the CDR3 is TGTGCCAGCAGCTTATTAGGGGTGAGAACAGATACGCAGTATTTT. The full variable domain, with the rest looked up from reference TRBV7-2 and TRBJ2-3, is GAGVSQSPSNKVTEKGKDVELRCDPISGHTALYWYRQSLGQGLEFLIYFQGNSAPDKSGLPSDRFSAERTGGSVSTLTIQRTQQEDSAVYLCASSLLGVRTDTQYFGPGTRLTVL.

This clonotype occurred a few times. The chain combines TRBV15 with TRBJ1-6; a weak D match, TRBD1 (6 bases). Germline V gene sequence: CDR1 LNHNV, CDR2 YYDKDF (reference sequence). The CDR3 has 15 residues. V lost 0 bases, J lost 4 bases, and 7 bases lay in between. The CDR3 DNA follows: TGTGCCACCAGCAGAGACAGGGGTTATAATTCACCCCTCCACTTT. This codes for CATSRDRGYNSPLHF.

This clonotype was observed a handful of times. The chain couples TRBV5-1 to TRBJ2-1; 9 nucleotides agree with TRBD2. V shed 2 bases and J 8 bases; nucleotides not matched to a gene: 11. CDR1 and CDR2 from the germline V gene are SGHRS and YFSETQ. This CDR3 comprises 16 residues. The CDR3 region has the DNA TGCGCCAGCAGCTTAGTATCGAGCGGGAGGCGGTATGAGCAGTTCTTC. As protein: CASSLVSSGRRYEQFF.

This chain joins TRBV6-1 and TRBJ2-7, with 8 bases lining up with TRBD2. This CDR3 contains 15 residues. The germline CDR1 and CDR2 sequences are MNHNS and SASEGT. Losses at the gene ends were 6 bases for V and 0 bases for J; bases not matched to a gene: 7. CDR3 sequence: CASSPGGGFSYEQYV. The CDR3 DNA reads as TGTGCCAGCAGCCCCGGGGGGGGGTTCTCCTACGAGCAGTACGTC.

The gene calls are TRBV29-1 and TRBJ2-1; a possible D gene is TRBD2 (5 bases). CDR3 length: 13 amino acids. From germline, CDR1 is SQVTM and CDR2 ANQGSEA. Trimming cost V 7 bases and J 5 bases, with 15 bases left between them. Here the CDR3 reads CSAVLGSDNEQFF. CDR3 bases: TGCAGCGCCGTACTAGGATCGGACAATGAGCAGTTCTTC.

V and J are TRBV7-8 and TRBJ2-3; weak D call: TRBD2 (6 bases). Trimming pared 3 bases from V and 0 bases from J, leaving 19 bases between. The CDR3 is 18 residues long. CDR1 is SGHVS and CDR2 is FQNEAQ in the germline V gene. CDR3 sequence reads: CASSFLAPGLRSTDTQYF. The CDR3 DNA follows: TGTGCCAGCAGCTTCCTAGCCCCGGGACTCCGAAGCACAGATACGCAGTATTTT.

V is TRBV9 and J is TRBJ2-3; D gene unclear. Trimming took off 7 bases at V and 0 bases at J, with 12 bases between the two ends. The CDR3 sequence is 14 residues long. Germline CDR1 reads SGDLS; CDR2 reads YYNGEE. CDR3 coding DNA: TGTGCCAGCGGCTGGGCGGACAGCACAGATACGCAGTATTTT. Translated, it gives CASGWADSTDTQYF.

This clonotype was seen repeatedly, ten times or more. This rearrangement joins TRBV12-3 or TRBV12-4 to TRBJ1-2; 11 positions match TRBD1. With V trimmed by 6 bases and J by 3 bases, 3 bases remained unmatched. This CDR3 spans 14 amino acids. The chain's CDR3 is CASRGQGADYGYTF. The CDR3 DNA sequence: TGTGCCAGCAGAGGACAGGGGGCAGACTATGGCTACACCTTC.

This clonotype has a handful of counts. V is TRBV18 and J is TRBJ1-1, with D hard to call. CDR1 KGHSH and CDR2 LQKENI come from the germline V gene. CDR3 size: 17 residues. V lost 2 bases, J lost 3 bases, and 19 bases lay in between. CDR3 coding DNA: TGTGCCAGCTCACCAAGTGGCGGACCGACTAAGGACACTGAAGCTTTCTTT. It is translated as CASSPSGGPTKDTEAFF.

This rearrangement joins TRBV4-1 to TRBJ2-7; D might be TRBD1 or TRBD2, each matching 5 bases. Germline V CDR1 and CDR2: MGHRA, YSYEKL. CDR3 length: 15 residues. V dropped 3 bases and J dropped 2 bases, with 14 bases sitting between them. The CDR3 protein is CASSHNRGSTYEQYF. As DNA, the CDR3 is TGCGCCAGCAGCCACAACCGGGGCTCCACCTACGAGCAGTACTTC.

This clonotype was detected a few times. At one end the junction does not follow the germline gene, possibly because of a read error. V gene TRBV20-1 combines with J gene TRBJ2-5, with D hard to call. Germline loops: CDR1 DFQATT, CDR2 SNEGSKA (reference sequence). The CDR3 runs to 14 residues. CDR3 protein: CSARERILPETQSF. CDR3 DNA: TGCAGTGCTAGAGAAAGAATCCTCCCGGAGACCCAGTCCTTC.

Ten or more counts support this clonotype. The gene calls are TRBV12-3 or TRBV12-4 and TRBJ2-5, with D unresolved. This CDR3 is built from 14 residues. V was clipped by 3 bases and J by 0 bases, with 8 bases between them. The CDR3 protein is CASSFPGNQETQYF. The DNA for the CDR3 is TGTGCCAGCAGTTTCCCCGGCAACCAAGAGACCCAGTACTTC.

This clonotype has at least ten counts. The V call is TRBV29-1, the J call TRBJ1-2, with D possibly being TRBD1 (6 bases). The CDR3 is made up of 14 amino acids. Germline V gene lookup returns CDR1 SQVTM and CDR2 ANQGSEA. The V end was cut by 4 bases, the J end by 6 bases, with 18 bases between. The CDR3 spells CSVAILQNRDGYTF. CDR3 in DNA: TGCAGCGTTGCCATACTCCAGAACAGGGATGGCTACACCTTC. The entire variable domain, with the rest obtained from reference TRBV29-1 and TRBJ1-2, is as follows: SAVISQKPSRDICQRGTSLTIQCQVDSQVTMMFWYRQQPGQSLTLIATANQGSEATYESGFVIDKFPISRPNLTFSTLTVSNMSPEDSSIYLCSVAILQNRDGYTFGSGTRLTVV.

A remark on this clonotype: A much larger clone sits a single nucleotide away, making a read error possible. The CDR3 coding sequence is TGTGCCAGCAGATCTAGCGGCACAGATACGCACTATTTT. Translating it yields CASRSSGTDTHYF. The chain couples TRBV12-3 or TRBV12-4 to TRBJ2-3; 7 positions agree with TRBD2. This CDR3 region has 13 residues.

The sample holds a few counts of this clonotype. V gene TRBV12-3 or TRBV12-4 combines with J gene TRBJ1-3; D is uncertain. The V end was cut by 4 bases, the J end by 0 bases, with 7 bases between. The CDR3 is made up of 14 amino acids. The CDR3 reads CASSSWSSGNTIYF. In nucleotides, the CDR3 is TGTGCCAGCAGTTCTTGGAGCTCTGGAAACACCATATATTTT.

The chain carries TRBV18 and TRBJ2-1, with 7 bases aligning to TRBD2. Germline V gene sequence: CDR1 KGHSH, CDR2 LQKENI. The CDR3 sequence is 17 residues long. Trimming at V came to 1 base and at J to 0 bases, leaving 6 bases not matched to a gene. The CDR3 loop is CASSPQGGRGSYNEQFF. The CDR3 DNA follows: TGTGCCAGCTCACCACAAGGCGGGAGAGGCTCCTACAATGAGCAGTTCTTC.

V is TRBV5-1 and J is TRBJ2-3; 9 nucleotides align to TRBD1. The J segment lost 3 bases and the V segment lost 6 bases, leaving 8 bases of the junction unmatched. The CDR3 is 15 residues long. Germline V gene sequence: CDR1 SGHRS, CDR2 YFSETQ. This CDR3 reads CASKQGAGGTDTQYF. CDR3 nucleotides: TGCGCCAGCAAACAGGGGGCCGGTGGGACAGATACGCAGTATTTT.

This clonotype was detected many times. The chain couples TRBV28 to TRBJ2-2; 7 nucleotides agree with TRBD1. The CDR3 loop spans 15 amino acids. J gave up 1 base and V 7 bases, and 6 bases lay outside the gene matches. Germline CDR1 reads MDHEN; CDR2 reads SYDVKM. The CDR3 loop is CASITTGWNTGELFF. The DNA for the CDR3 is TGTGCCAGCATAACGACAGGGTGGAACACCGGGGAGCTGTTTTTT.

The rearrangement uses TRBV12-3 or TRBV12-4 and TRBJ2-1, with 7 positions matching TRBD1. This CDR3 is built from 15 residues. After removal of 5 bases from V and 4 bases from J, the junction contained 8 bases not matched to a gene. CDR3 residues: CASSKGQNPYNEQFF. The DNA of the CDR3 is TGTGCCAGCAGTAAGGGACAGAACCCGTACAATGAGCAGTTCTTC.

The rearrangement links TRBV20-1 to TRBJ2-1, with D perhaps matching TRBD1 (6 bases). V was trimmed by 4 bases and J by 7 bases, leaving 14 bases between them. Per germline, CDR1 DFQATT and CDR2 SNEGSKA (reference sequence). The CDR3 is 13 amino acids. CDR3 DNA sequence: TGCAGTGCTATCCGGGACACCACTAATGAGCAGTTCTTC. Its protein product is CSAIRDTTNEQFF.

This clonotype was counted between two and nine times. The chain combines TRBV20-1 with TRBJ2-3; D may be TRBD2 (6 bases). The length of the CDR3 is 11 residues. Germline CDR1 and CDR2: DFQATT and SNEGSKA (reference sequence). The CDR3 bases are TGCGGAGGGTCACATGCAGATACGCAGTATTTT. It codes for CGGSHADTQYF.

A few counts support this clonotype. The rearrangement joins TRBV28 to TRBJ2-7; no definite D call. CDR3 length: 13 residues. CDR1 and CDR2 from the germline V gene are MDHEN and SYDVKM. Trimming removed 2 bases at V and 3 bases at J, with 8 bases between. CDR3 protein: CASSLGGVYEQYV. The DNA for the CDR3 is TGTGCCAGCAGTTTAGGTGGGGTCTACGAGCAGTACGTC.

This clonotype was detected a few times. The gene calls are TRBV3-1 and TRBJ2-1; 12 nucleotides match TRBD2. This CDR3 comprises 15 residues. J was trimmed by 9 bases and V by 6 bases; bases with no gene match: 9. Germline V gene sequence: CDR1 LGHDT, CDR2 YNNKEL (reference sequence). This CDR3 reads CASRYGLAGSGEQFF. The CDR3 bases are TGTGCCAGCAGATATGGACTAGCGGGGTCCGGTGAGCAGTTCTTC.

This chain links TRBV18 with TRBJ2-3, with 7 bases identical to TRBD2. Per the germline V gene, CDR1 is KGHSH and CDR2 is LQKENI. CDR3 size: 16 residues. The J segment lost 0 bases and the V segment lost 3 bases, leaving 6 bases of the junction unmatched. Here the CDR3 reads CASSPLTGGSTDTQYF. CDR3 nucleotide sequence: TGTGCCAGCTCACCCCTGACGGGGGGTAGCACAGATACGCAGTATTTT.

Regarding this clonotype: This may be a read error, as it is one base from a much larger clone. The genes are TRBV7-9 and TRBJ2-3; TRBD2 matches at 7 bases. Looked up from germline, CDR1 is SEHNR and CDR2 is FQNEAQ (reference sequence). Unmatched junction bases numbered 13, after V lost 6 bases and J lost 7 bases. The CDR3 is made up of 15 amino acids. CDR3 nucleotides: TGTGCCAGCAGAACCCGGGGCGGGACTACACATACGCAGTATTTT. Encoded protein: CASRTRGGTTHTQYF. The variable domain in full, with the rest retrieved from reference TRBV7-9 and TRBJ2-3, is DTGVSQNPRHKITKRGQNVTFRCDPISEHNRLYWYRQTLGQGPEFLTYFQNEAQLEKSRLLSDRFSAERPKGSFSTLEIQRTEQGDSAMYLCASRTRGGTTHTQYFGPGTRLTVL.

In its sample, this clonotype was seen a few times. The V and J genes are TRBV6-1 and TRBJ1-5; a weak D match, TRBD1 (5 bases). Germline V gene lookup returns CDR1 MNHNS and CDR2 SASEGT. V shed 1 base and J shed 3 bases, with 7 bases lying between them. The CDR3 runs 14 residues. The CDR3 sequence: CASSEGGHNQPQHF. CDR3 DNA: TGTGCCAGCAGTGAAGGCGGACACAATCAGCCCCAGCATTTT.

The CDR3 sequence is CSATLARGSPIYEQYV. CDR3 coding DNA: TGCAGTGCTACCCTCGCCAGGGGGTCCCCTATCTACGAGCAGTACGTC. The chain links TRBV20-1 to TRBJ2-7; 7 bases are a match to TRBD1. This CDR3 spans 16 amino acids. V dropped 4 bases and J dropped 3; count of bases not matched to a gene: 15. Per germline, CDR1 DFQATT and CDR2 SNEGSKA (reference sequence).

The chain employs TRBV6-1 and TRBJ2-2, with TRBD1 identical over 7 bases. The CDR3 consists of 13 residues. The V segment lost 10 bases and the J segment 1 base; nucleotides outside the gene matches: 3. Germline loops: CDR1 MNHNS, CDR2 SASEGT. The CDR3 reads CAIDRVNTGELFF. The CDR3 coding sequence is TGTGCCATTGACAGGGTGAACACCGGGGAGCTGTTTTTT.

The rearrangement joins TRBV4-1 to TRBJ2-3, with TRBD2 matching over 8 bases. The length of the CDR3 is 17 residues. The germline V gene has CDR1 MGHRA and CDR2 YSYEKL. Losses at the gene ends were 0 bases for V and 3 bases for J; bases not matched to a gene: 8. CDR3 bases: TGCGCCAGCAGCCAAGATTGGCGGGGCGGGAGGACAGATACGCAGTATTTT. Translated: CASSQDWRGGRTDTQYF.